The 21 T cell receptor beta chains below all came from one sample that was sequenced in a study of cytomegalovirus exposure and HLA in healthy donors. PCR primers comprised 60 Vbeta and 13 Jbeta primers. TCRdb's table, derived via immunoSEQ multiplex PCR, lists solely in-frame clones and lacks some. Here the sample spans about 110,000 clones, 81% being singletons. Sample: PBMCs. These TCRs come from a woman aged 25 to 45 in good health and CMV-seronegative.

As DNA, the CDR3 is TGTGCCAGCAGCCAAGCGTACGGGAGTTTAGGGTACGAGCAGTACTTC. Translation gives CASSQAYGSLGYEQYF. The V and J genes are TRBV4-2 and TRBJ2-5, with TRBD2 as a possible D gene (6 bases). The J call may be wrong; the DNA end is better matched by TRBJ2-7. The CDR3 spans 16 residues. Germline assignment: CDR1 LGHNA and CDR2 YNFKEQ.

The chain is built from TRBV9 and TRBJ2-5; possibly TRBD1 for D (6 bases). This CDR3 spans 14 amino acids. The V end lost 0 bases, the J end lost 1 base, and 7 bases lay between the germline ends. Germline V gene lookup returns CDR1 SGDLS and CDR2 YYNGEE. The CDR3 bases are TGTGCCAGCAGCGTAGGGACAGCCCAAGAGACCCAGTACTTC. It yields the protein CASSVGTAQETQYF.

The rearrangement uses TRBV28 and TRBJ1-5; 7 positions agree with TRBD1. The CDR3 totals 15 residues. The germline V gene encodes CDR1 MDHEN and CDR2 SYDVKM. V was clipped by 3 bases and J by 3 bases; unmatched bases: 5. The CDR3 DNA sequence: TGTGCCAGCAGTTTTTTCGGGACAGCCAATCAGCCCCAGCATTTT. It encodes CASSFFGTANQPQHF.

This clone has more than one count but fewer than ten. The V and J genes are TRBV29-1 and TRBJ2-3, with TRBD1 as a possible D gene (6 bases). CDR3 size: 14 residues. The germline V and J ends were trimmed by 6 bases and 1 base, with 14 bases remaining between them. Looked up from germline, CDR1 is SQVTM and CDR2 is ANQGSEA. This CDR3 reads CSVWHPGGTDTQYF. In DNA, the CDR3 is TGCAGCGTCTGGCATCCAGGGGGCACAGATACGCAGTATTTT.

CDR3: CAVEPQGNTEAFF. CDR3 coding DNA: TGTGCGGTGGAGCCCCAGGGGAACACTGAAGCTTTCTTT. The chain uses TRBV30 and TRBJ1-1; D possibly corresponds to TRBD1 (5 bases). This CDR3 has 13 residues. The germline CDR1 and CDR2 sequences are GTSNPN and SVGIG (reference sequence). Supplemented by reference TRBV30 and TRBJ1-1, the full variable domain reads SQTIHQWPATLVQPVGSPLSLECTVEGTSNPNLYWYRQAAGRGLQLLFYSVGIGQISSEVPQNLSASRPQDRQFILSSKKLLLSDSGFYLCAVEPQGNTEAFFGQGTRLTVV.

The chain combines TRBV4-1 with TRBJ1-2, with unresolved D. V was clipped by 4 bases and J by 8 bases, with 14 bases between them. There are 13 residues in the CDR3. Per the germline V gene, CDR1 is MGHRA and CDR2 is YSYEKL. The CDR3 sequence is CASSPSRGSGYTF. The CDR3 nucleotides read TGCGCCAGCAGCCCGAGCAGAGGGTCGGGCTACACCTTC.

This chain joins TRBV6-1 and TRBJ2-6, with a possible D match to TRBD1 (5 bases). Germline loops: CDR1 MNHNS, CDR2 SASEGT. The CDR3 runs to 16 residues. V lost 0 bases and J 2 bases, leaving 8 bases between the germline ends. CDR3 sequence reads: CASSEARVAGANVLTF. CDR3 DNA sequence: TGTGCCAGCAGTGAAGCCAGGGTGGCTGGGGCCAACGTCCTGACTTTC.

The chain is built from TRBV7-9 and TRBJ1-1; D gene uncertain. Germline assignment: CDR1 SEHNR and CDR2 FQNEAQ (reference sequence). The CDR3 consists of 15 residues. V was trimmed by 1 base and J by 3 bases, leaving 12 bases between them. This CDR3 reads CASSLGGRADTEAFF. The CDR3 nucleotides are TGTGCCAGCAGCTTAGGAGGGAGGGCGGACACTGAAGCTTTCTTT.

The genes are TRBV7-9 and TRBJ1-4; D possibly corresponds to TRBD1 (5 bases). There are 12 residues in the CDR3. V lost 5 bases to trimming and J lost 13 bases, with 14 bases between them. Germline V gene data show CDR1 as SEHNR and CDR2 as FQNEAQ (reference sequence). Here the CDR3 reads CASSRETGPLFF. In nucleotides, the CDR3 is TGTGCCAGCAGCCGCGAAACAGGCCCACTGTTTTTT. The whole variable domain, filled in from reference TRBV7-9 and TRBJ1-4, reads DTGVSQNPRHKITKRGQNVTFRCDPISEHNRLYWYRQTLGQGPEFLTYFQNEAQLEKSRLLSDRFSAERPKGSFSTLEIQRTEQGDSAMYLCASSRETGPLFFGSGTQLSVL.

V is TRBV29-1 and J is TRBJ1-2, with 7 bases fitting TRBD1. Germline V gene data show CDR1 as SQVTM and CDR2 as ANQGSEA. This CDR3 region has 13 residues. The junction had 9 bases not matched to a gene; V was cut back by 3 bases and J by 8 bases. CDR3: CSVDRGGAMGYTF. The CDR3 nucleotides read TGCAGCGTTGACCGAGGGGGCGCGATGGGCTACACCTTC.

On this clone: A junction end diverges from the germline sequence, so it may reflect a read error. The rearrangement links TRBV11-3 to TRBJ2-7; the D is unclear. In germline, CDR1 is SGHNT, CDR2 YENEEA. The CDR3 extends over 13 amino acids. This CDR3 reads CASSSENGYGQYF. The CDR3 DNA sequence: TGTGCCAGCAGCAGCGAAAATGGATACGGGCAGTACTTC.

This rearrangement joins TRBV27 to TRBJ1-6; no clear D. Trimming left V 3 bases short and J 2 bases short, with 8 bases between. This CDR3 contains 15 residues. CDR1 and CDR2 from the germline V gene are MNHEY and SMNVEV (reference sequence). CDR3 amino acids: CASSLKTAYNSPLHF. The CDR3 nucleotides are TGTGCCAGCAGTTTGAAAACAGCCTATAATTCACCCCTCCACTTT.

This sequence joins TRBV18 and TRBJ2-1; possibly TRBD2 for D (5 bases). The CDR3 spans 13 residues. Germline V gene sequence: CDR1 KGHSH, CDR2 LQKENI. Trimming removed 4 bases from V and 12 bases from J, with 16 bases in between. CDR3 nucleotides: TGTGCCAGCTCACTAGAGCCCCCGGGAATGCAGTTCTTC. Translating it yields CASSLEPPGMQFF.

The rearrangement joins TRBV13 to TRBJ1-1; no clear D. Germline V gene sequence: CDR1 PRHDT, CDR2 FYEKMQ (reference sequence). Trimming took 4 bases from V and 1 from J, leaving 10 bases between them. The CDR3 totals 14 residues. In DNA form, the CDR3 reads TGTGCCAGCAGCTCTCACAGTGCGAACACTGAAGCTTTCTTT. Translated: CASSSHSANTEAFF. The full variable domain, its missing parts supplied by reference TRBV13 and TRBJ1-1, is AAGVIQSPRHLIKEKRETATLKCYPIPRHDTVYWYQQGPGQDPQFLISFYEKMQSDKGSIPDRFSAQQFSDYHSELNMSSLELGDSALYFCASSSHSANTEAFFGQGTRLTVV.

The chain uses TRBV27 and TRBJ1-5, with D possibly being TRBD1 (5 bases). V was pared by 5 bases and J by 4 bases, with 6 bases between. There are 12 residues in the CDR3. Germline V lookup: CDR1 MNHEY, CDR2 SMNVEV (reference sequence). The CDR3 DNA reads as TGTGCCAGCAGTCGGGGGAATCAGCCCCAGCATTTT. Its protein product is CASSRGNQPQHF.

The chain couples TRBV28 to TRBJ2-7, with 12 nucleotides matching TRBD2. Unmatched junction bases numbered 6, after V lost 2 bases and J lost 1 base. Germline V gives CDR1 MDHEN, CDR2 SYDVKM. The CDR3 totals 17 residues. CDR3 region: CASSLPSGLAGSYEQYF. The CDR3 DNA follows: TGTGCCAGCAGTTTACCCTCTGGACTAGCGGGATCCTACGAGCAGTACTTC.

The chain links TRBV28 to TRBJ1-5, with TRBD1 matching over 10 bases. The CDR3 is made up of 15 amino acids. With 5 bases clipped from V and 7 bases from J, the junction kept 8 bases outside the gene matches. Germline CDR1 is MDHEN and CDR2 is SYDVKM. The CDR3 DNA is TGTGCCAGCAGTCCCCCCGGGACAGGGGTACAGCCCCAGCATTTT. Amino acids: CASSPPGTGVQPQHF.

The chain uses TRBV18 and TRBJ2-3; 8 bases fit TRBD1. Germline V gene data show CDR1 as KGHSH and CDR2 as LQKENI. CDR3 size: 14 residues. The V and J ends lost 4 bases and 0 bases, in that order; junction bases with no gene match: 0. The CDR3 loop is CASSRDRSTDTQYF. CDR3 nucleotides: TGTGCCAGCTCACGGGACAGGAGCACAGATACGCAGTATTTT.

The chain employs TRBV28 and TRBJ2-7, with 12 positions matching TRBD1. Germline V gene data show CDR1 as MDHEN and CDR2 as SYDVKM. V shed 5 bases and J 6 bases; nucleotides not matched to a gene: 8. The CDR3 consists of 15 residues. The DNA of the CDR3 is TGTGCCAGCAGTACCTCCGGGACAGGGGGCTCCGAGCAGTACTTC. Translating it yields CASSTSGTGGSEQYF.

This clone was observed a single time. This sequence joins TRBV7-6 and TRBJ2-7; a weak D match, TRBD2 (6 bases). Germline CDR1 reads SGHVS; CDR2 reads FNYEAQ. The germline V and J ends were trimmed by 5 bases and 4 bases, with 9 bases remaining between them. This CDR3 comprises 12 residues. The CDR3 DNA reads as TGTGCCAGCAGCCCTGGGGGGTACGAGCAGTACTTC. This sequence encodes CASSPGGYEQYF. The full variable domain, with the rest looked up from reference TRBV7-6 and TRBJ2-7, is GAGVSQSPRYKVTKRGQDVALRCDPISGHVSLYWYRQALGQGPEFLTYFNYEAQQDKSGLPNDRFSAERPEGSISTLTIQRTEQRDSAMYRCASSPGGYEQYFGPGTRLTVT.

The genes are TRBV19 and TRBJ2-7; TRBD2 might be the D (5 bases). Germline V lookup: CDR1 LNHDA, CDR2 SQIVND (reference sequence). The CDR3 spans 14 residues. The ends were cut back, 4 bases at V and 2 bases at J, with 12 bases in the middle. The CDR3: CASSTGRAAYEQYF. CDR3 bases: TGTGCCAGTAGTACTGGGAGAGCGGCCTACGAGCAGTACTTC.